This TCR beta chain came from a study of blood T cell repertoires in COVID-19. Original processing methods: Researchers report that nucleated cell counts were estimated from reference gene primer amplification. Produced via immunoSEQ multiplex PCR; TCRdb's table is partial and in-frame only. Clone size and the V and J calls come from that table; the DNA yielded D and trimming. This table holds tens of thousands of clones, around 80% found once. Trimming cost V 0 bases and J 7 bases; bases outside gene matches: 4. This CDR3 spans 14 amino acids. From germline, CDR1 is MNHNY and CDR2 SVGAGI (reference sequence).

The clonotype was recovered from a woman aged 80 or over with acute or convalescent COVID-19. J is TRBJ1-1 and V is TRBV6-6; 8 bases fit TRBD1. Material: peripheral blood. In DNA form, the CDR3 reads TGTGCCAGCAGTTACTCAGAGACAGGGGATGAAGCTTTCTTT. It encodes CASSYSETGDEAFF.